The following is a T cell receptor (beta chain) sequence with its context. Its antigen is not identified. The sample originates from a study of cytomegalovirus exposure and HLA in healthy donors. Study-level results: In a later analysis, TCR beta V- and J-gene trimming showed a link to a missense DCLRE1C variant.

Unrecorded immune exposures were likely, despite nominal health at sampling. The primer mix had 60 Vbeta and 13 Jbeta primers. Generated by immunoSEQ multiplex PCR, the TCRdb table keeps only in-frame clones and is missing some. The data contain about 240,000 clones, over 75% of them singletons. The CDR3 has 10 amino acids. V was shortened by 5 bases and J by 3 bases, with 4 bases between the two germline ends. Per the germline V gene, CDR1 is DFQATT and CDR2 is SNEGSKA (reference sequence). The origin of this receptor is a boy younger than 18 in good health and CMV-seronegative. The sample taken for sequencing was PBMCs. This sequence joins TRBV20-1 and TRBJ1-1; D remains unclear. DNA of the CDR3: TGCAGTGCTCCGTACACTGAAGCTTTCTTT. Its protein product is CSAPYTEAFF.